This T cell receptor (beta chain) is from a study of shared clonotypes between healthy human individuals. The study's findings and limits: In general, naive subsets displayed greater estimated richness than memory subsets did.

The CDR3 consists of 15 residues. V lost 2 bases and J 2 bases, leaving 11 bases between the germline ends. Germline CDR1 MNHEY, CDR2 SMNVEV (reference sequence). Worth noting for this clone: Its target is unknown.

Repertoires were generated with immunoSEQ multiplex PCR, while TCRdb's copy carries only in-frame clones and drops some. The sample gives about 1.5 million clones, approximately 98% of which show up once; 0.45% is in the top ten. J is TRBJ2-3 and V is TRBV27, with unresolved D. The clonotype comes from a man aged 25 to 40 in good health. Sample: naive CD4+ T cells sorted from blood. Regarding subset: CD45RA+ positively selected. In DNA form, the CDR3 reads TGTGCCAGCAGTTTACAGGTCCCAGCCACAGATACGCAGTATTTT. It specifies CASSLQVPATDTQYF.